This TCR beta chain was observed in a study of tumor and adjacent non-tumor tissue in lung cancer. Study-level information: Some 4.2 million productive TCRbeta reads were obtained per sample on average. Study-wide results and caveats: Patients with more diverse tumor TCRs had worse survival.

This clonotype was detected once. Its antigen is currently unknown. The J segment lost 6 bases and the V segment lost 9 bases, leaving 12 bases of the junction unmatched. Germline V CDR1 and CDR2: SGHAT, FQDESV (reference sequence). The CDR3 is made up of 16 amino acids. No cell sorting was done before RNA was extracted from the tissue. Newly diagnosed lung cancer patients had thoracic surgery in China, August–November 2014, without prior chemotherapy. A modified ARM-PCR protocol with three rounds of nested PCR amplified TCRbeta. TCRdb reprocessed the multiplex PCR reads via MiXCR and lists one record per CDR3 protein. The sample lists approximately 130,000 distinct CDR3 sequences; 66% were seen once.

This chain joins TRBV11-1 and TRBJ2-3; 13 bases fit TRBD2. This TCR derives from a man aged 30 to 39 with non-small cell lung cancer. Sequencing was performed on lung tumor tissue. This CDR3 is CASSGSLAGGADTQYF. In DNA form, the CDR3 reads TGTGCCAGTAGCGGTTCACTAGCGGGAGGGGCCGATACGCAGTATTTT. Filled out from reference TRBV11-1 and TRBJ2-3, the complete variable domain reads EAEVAQSPRYKITEKSQAVAFWCDPISGHATLYWYRQILGQGPELLVQFQDESVVDDSQLPKDRFSAERLKGVDSTLKIQPAELGDSAMYLCASSGSLAGGADTQYFGPGTRLTVL.